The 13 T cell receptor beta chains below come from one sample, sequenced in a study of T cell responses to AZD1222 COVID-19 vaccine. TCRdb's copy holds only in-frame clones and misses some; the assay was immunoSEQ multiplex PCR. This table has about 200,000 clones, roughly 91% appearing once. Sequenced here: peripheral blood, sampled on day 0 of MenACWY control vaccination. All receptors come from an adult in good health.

CDR3 region: CASSRQVDNQPQHF. CDR3 coding DNA: TGTGCCAGCTCACGACAGGTAGACAATCAGCCCCAGCATTTT. J is TRBJ1-5 and V is TRBV18; the D gene is possibly TRBD1 (6 bases). V lost 4 bases, J lost 3 bases, and 10 bases lay in between. This CDR3 has 14 residues. The germline V gene has CDR1 KGHSH and CDR2 LQKENI.

The CDR3 DNA follows: TGTGCCTGGAGGTACAGCCAGAGCTCCTACGAGCAGTACTTC. It is translated as CAWRYSQSSYEQYF. The gene calls are TRBV30 and TRBJ2-7; no firm D call. The germline gives CDR1 GTSNPN, CDR2 SVGIG (reference sequence). The CDR3 is 14 amino acids. V was shortened by 3 bases and J by 0 bases, with 12 bases between the two germline ends.

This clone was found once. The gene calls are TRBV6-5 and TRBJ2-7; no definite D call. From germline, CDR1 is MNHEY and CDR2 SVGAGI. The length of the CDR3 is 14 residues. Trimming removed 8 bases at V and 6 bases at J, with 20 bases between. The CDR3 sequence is CASLVRATYPEQYF. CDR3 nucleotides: TGTGCCAGCCTTGTTCGGGCTACCTACCCCGAGCAGTACTTC.

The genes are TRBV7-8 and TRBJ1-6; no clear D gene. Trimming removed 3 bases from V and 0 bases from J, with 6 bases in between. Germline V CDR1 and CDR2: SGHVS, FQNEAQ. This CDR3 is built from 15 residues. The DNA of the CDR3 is TGTGCCAGCAGCTTCGAGAGCTCCTATAATTCACCCCTCCACTTT. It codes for CASSFESSYNSPLHF.

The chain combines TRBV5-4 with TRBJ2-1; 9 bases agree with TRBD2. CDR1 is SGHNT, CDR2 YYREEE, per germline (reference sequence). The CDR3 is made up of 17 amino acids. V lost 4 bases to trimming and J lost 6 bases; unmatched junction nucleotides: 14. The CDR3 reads CASSLLVSAGGPNEQFF. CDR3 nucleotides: TGTGCCAGCAGCCTCCTAGTGTCAGCGGGGGGTCCCAATGAGCAGTTCTTC.

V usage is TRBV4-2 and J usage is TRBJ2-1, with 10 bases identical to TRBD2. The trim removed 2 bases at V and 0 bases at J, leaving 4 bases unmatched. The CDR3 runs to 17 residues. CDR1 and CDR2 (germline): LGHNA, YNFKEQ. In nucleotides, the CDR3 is TGTGCCAGCAGCCAACTACGGACTAGCGGCTCCTACAATGAGCAGTTCTTC. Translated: CASSQLRTSGSYNEQFF.

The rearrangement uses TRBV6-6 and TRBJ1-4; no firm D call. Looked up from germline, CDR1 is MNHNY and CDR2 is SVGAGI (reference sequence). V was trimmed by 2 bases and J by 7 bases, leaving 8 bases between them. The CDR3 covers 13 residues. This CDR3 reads CASSYGWGEKLFF. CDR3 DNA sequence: TGTGCCAGCAGTTACGGATGGGGTGAAAAACTGTTTTTT.

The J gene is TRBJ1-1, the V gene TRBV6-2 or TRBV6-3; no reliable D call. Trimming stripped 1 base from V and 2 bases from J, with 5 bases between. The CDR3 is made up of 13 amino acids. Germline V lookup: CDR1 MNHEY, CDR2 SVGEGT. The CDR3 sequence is CASSYYANTEAFF. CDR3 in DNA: TGTGCCAGCAGTTACTACGCCAACACTGAAGCTTTCTTT.

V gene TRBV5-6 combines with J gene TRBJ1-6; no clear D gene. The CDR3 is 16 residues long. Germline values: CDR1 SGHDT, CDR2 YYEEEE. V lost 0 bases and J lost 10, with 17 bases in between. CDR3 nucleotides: TGTGCCAGCAGCTTGGACGGAGTACGAGTAGGCTCACCCCTCCACTTT. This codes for CASSLDGVRVGSPLHF.

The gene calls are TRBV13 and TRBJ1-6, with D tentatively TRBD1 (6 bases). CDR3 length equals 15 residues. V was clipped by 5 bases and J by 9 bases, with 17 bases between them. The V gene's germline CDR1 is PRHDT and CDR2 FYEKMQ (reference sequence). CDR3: CASSVGGPWGSPLHF. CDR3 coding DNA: TGTGCCAGCAGCGTTGGGGGCCCGTGGGGTTCACCCCTCCACTTT.

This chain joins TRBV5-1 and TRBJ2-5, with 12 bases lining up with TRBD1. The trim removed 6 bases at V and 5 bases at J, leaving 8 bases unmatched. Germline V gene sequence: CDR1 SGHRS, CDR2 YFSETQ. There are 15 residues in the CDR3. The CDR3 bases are TGCGCCAGCACGGGACAGGGGGCGCCCCGGGAGACCCAGTACTTC. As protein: CASTGQGAPRETQYF.

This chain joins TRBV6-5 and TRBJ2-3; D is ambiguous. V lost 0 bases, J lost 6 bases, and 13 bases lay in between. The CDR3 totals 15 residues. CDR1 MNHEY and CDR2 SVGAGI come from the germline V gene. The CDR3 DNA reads TGTGCCAGCAGTTACTCGATTAGTATCAGGGATACGCAGTATTTT. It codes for CASSYSISIRDTQYF.

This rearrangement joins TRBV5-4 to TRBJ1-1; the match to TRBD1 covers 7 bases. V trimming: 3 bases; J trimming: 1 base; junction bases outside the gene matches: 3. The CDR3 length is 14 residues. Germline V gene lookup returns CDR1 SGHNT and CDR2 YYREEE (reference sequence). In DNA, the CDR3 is TGTGCCAGCAGCTCCCGGGACAGGAACACTGAAGCTTTCTTT. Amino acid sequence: CASSSRDRNTEAFF.